Shown below are 30 T cell receptor beta chains from a single sample sequenced in a study of CD8+CD57+ T cells in acquired aplastic anemia. Profiling of TCR beta VDJ combinations and CDR3 sequences used genomic DNA as template. TCRdb used MiXCR to reprocess the reads, holding one entry per CDR3 protein. The sample records approximately 200,000 distinct CDR3 sequences, roughly 55% being singletons. Sequencing was carried out using sorted CD4+, CD8+, or CD8+CD57+ T cells (not recorded which) from PBMCs. The receptors stem from a human donor in good health.

Ten or more counts support this clonotype. The chain couples TRBV5-1 to TRBJ1-2, with 11 bases matching TRBD1. The CDR3 contains 18 residues. Losses at the gene ends were 0 bases for V and 6 bases for J; bases not matched to a gene: 13. The V gene's germline CDR1 is SGHRS and CDR2 YFSETQ. The CDR3 nucleotides are TGCGCCAGCAGCTTGGCGCGGACAGGGGGCGAGGGGGTTGATGGCTACACCTTC. Residues: CASSLARTGGEGVDGYTF. The full variable domain, with the rest looked up from reference TRBV5-1 and TRBJ1-2, is KAGVTQTPRYLIKTRGQQVTLSCSPISGHRSVSWYQQTPGQGLQFLFEYFSETQRNKGNFPGRFSGRQFSNSRSEMNVSTLELGDSALYLCASSLARTGGEGVDGYTFGSGTRLTVV.

Worth noting for this clonotype: A read error may be the cause here, since a much bigger clone is one base away. J is TRBJ1-5 and V is TRBV6-1; D is undetermined. With 2 bases removed from V and 1 base from J, the gap between germline ends came to 9 bases. The CDR3 has 15 amino acids. Germline loops: CDR1 MNHNS, CDR2 SASEGT. The CDR3 nucleotides are TGTGCCAGCAGTGAATTAGTGACAAGCAATCAGCCCCAGCATTTT. Amino acids: CASSELVTSNQPQHF.

This chain's CDR3 is CASSLAGADEQFF. The CDR3 DNA follows: TGTGCCAGCAGCTTAGCCGGAGCTGATGAGCAGTTCTTC. The V call is TRBV7-9, the J call TRBJ2-1; D call uncertain. Trimming took 0 bases from V and 8 from J, leaving 8 bases between them. Germline values: CDR1 SEHNR, CDR2 FQNEAQ (reference sequence). The CDR3 length is 13 residues. Based on the CDR3 plus reference TRBV7-9 and TRBJ2-1, the full variable domain is DTGVSQNPRHKITKRGQNVTFRCDPISEHNRLYWYRQTLGQGPEFLTYFQNEAQLEKSRLLSDRFSAERPKGSFSTLEIQRTEQGDSAMYLCASSLAGADEQFFGPGTRLTVL.

There are a few counts of this clonotype. The V call is TRBV29-1, the J call TRBJ1-1; 7 nucleotides match TRBD1. This CDR3 comprises 13 residues. Germline CDR1 reads SQVTM; CDR2 reads ANQGSEA. Losses at the gene ends were 4 bases for V and 0 bases for J; bases not matched to a gene: 2. The CDR3 spells CSVGQGLNTEAFF. Written as DNA, the CDR3 is TGCAGCGTTGGACAGGGCCTGAACACTGAAGCTTTCTTT.

This clonotype was observed at least ten times. CDR3 nucleotides: TGTGCCAGCAGTTTGACCGGGGGTGGCTACACCTTC. Protein: CASSLTGGGYTF. The gene calls are TRBV27 and TRBJ1-2; D perhaps matches TRBD1 (5 bases). Germline CDR1 reads MNHEY; CDR2 reads SMNVEV (reference sequence). The CDR3 is 12 amino acids. V was clipped by 3 bases and J by 7 bases, with 9 bases between them.

This clonotype has only a few counts. The rearrangement links TRBV7-2 to TRBJ2-2; D remains ambiguous. Germline loops: CDR1 SGHTA, CDR2 FQGNSA. There are 12 residues in the CDR3. V lost 7 bases and J lost 6, with 9 bases in between. In DNA form, the CDR3 reads TGTGCCAGCACCACAAGGGCCGGGGAGCTGTTTTTT. Translating it yields CASTTRAGELFF.

The table lists this clonotype with a few counts. The chain has TRBV5-4 and TRBJ2-1; no reliable D call. Deletions cut 2 bases from V and 7 bases from J, with 4 bases between. The CDR3 is 11 amino acids. Germline lookup yields CDR1 SGHNT and CDR2 YYREEE (reference sequence). The CDR3 DNA reads as TGTGCCAGCAGCTTTACTAATGAGCAGTTCTTC. Translation gives CASSFTNEQFF.

The chain links TRBV7-3 to TRBJ2-5; no definite D call. The CDR3 runs 13 residues. CDR1 and CDR2 from the germline V gene are SGHTA and FQGTGA. The ends were cut back, 5 bases at V and 5 bases at J, with 12 bases in the middle. The CDR3 loop reads CASSISTSETQYF. DNA for the CDR3: TGTGCCAGCAGCATTAGCACGAGCGAGACCCAGTACTTC.

The chain carries TRBV29-1 and TRBJ2-5; TRBD2 aligns across 9 bases. The ends lost 6 bases at V and 4 bases at J; junction bases unmatched: 9. The CDR3 has 14 amino acids. The germline CDR1 and CDR2 sequences are SQVTM and ANQGSEA. The CDR3 loop is CSVMLAGRGETQYF. The CDR3 coding sequence is TGCAGCGTCATGCTAGCGGGGCGGGGAGAGACCCAGTACTTC.

J is TRBJ2-5 and V is TRBV19; tentatively, D is TRBD1 or TRBD2 (5 bases each). The germline gives CDR1 LNHDA, CDR2 SQIVND (reference sequence). This CDR3 spans 15 amino acids. V was clipped by 3 bases and J by 4 bases, with 15 bases between them. The CDR3 protein is CASSIPGTVGETQYF. The CDR3 DNA reads as TGTGCCAGTAGTATCCCCGGGACGGTGGGAGAGACCCAGTACTTC.

This clonotype was counted at least ten times. The V call is TRBV6-1, the J call TRBJ2-2; 7 positions agree with TRBD1. The CDR3 consists of 15 residues. Germline V CDR1 and CDR2: MNHNS, SASEGT. V dropped 2 bases and J dropped 1; count of bases not matched to a gene: 1. The CDR3 region has the DNA TGTGCCAGCAGTGAAACAGGGGTGAACACCGGGGAGCTGTTTTTT. Protein: CASSETGVNTGELFF.

The V and J genes are TRBV7-9 and TRBJ1-1, with 7 bases lining up with TRBD1. V lost 4 bases, J lost 1 base, and 6 bases stayed unmatched. The germline gives CDR1 SEHNR, CDR2 FQNEAQ (reference sequence). The CDR3 is 15 amino acids. The CDR3 coding sequence is TGTGCCAGCAGCTACAGGGGAATCGGGAACACTGAAGCTTTCTTT. Protein sequence: CASSYRGIGNTEAFF.

This clonotype was counted at least ten times. The genes are TRBV12-3 or TRBV12-4 and TRBJ1-1, with D possibly TRBD1 on 6 matching bases. Deletions cut 3 bases from V and 0 bases from J, with 11 bases between. This CDR3 comprises 15 residues. CDR3 sequence (DNA): TGTGCCAGCAGTTTTTACAGGGCCATGAACACTGAAGCTTTCTTT. This codes for CASSFYRAMNTEAFF.

The rearrangement joins TRBV25-1 to TRBJ2-1, with D unresolved. The V end lost 8 bases, the J end lost 3 bases, and 14 bases lay between the germline ends. The germline V gene encodes CDR1 MGHDK and CDR2 SYGVNS. The CDR3 contains 14 residues. The CDR3 DNA follows: TGTGCCAGCTTAGTTCGGCCCCTCTACAATGAGCAGTTCTTC. Translation: CASLVRPLYNEQFF.

Details on this clonotype: The CDR3 does not end in the conserved phenylalanine or tryptophan, so this is likely a read error. It is unclear where the CDR3 begins or ends on the DNA, so no DNA is shown, and the CDR3 is as TCRdb lists it. This rearrangement joins TRBV7-9 to TRBJ2-2; TRBD1 was called by the table and not checked on the DNA. Germline V gene sequence: CDR1 SEHNR, CDR2 FQNEAQ (reference sequence). The CDR3 sequence runs 17 residues, both termini included. The CDR3 spells CASSLTGVAGRSGELFC.

The chain has TRBV2 and TRBJ2-3; 10 positions match TRBD1. CDR1 and CDR2 (germline): SNHLY, FYNNEI. This CDR3 comprises 15 residues. With V trimmed by 5 bases and J by 6 bases, 8 bases remained unmatched. The CDR3 DNA reads TGTGCCAGCAGTATAATCCGGGACAGGGGTGATACGCAGTATTTT. This encodes CASSIIRDRGDTQYF.

The V call is TRBV7-3, the J call TRBJ1-1, with 9 bases aligning to TRBD1. Losses at the gene ends were 5 bases for V and 4 bases for J; bases not matched to a gene: 11. This CDR3 is built from 16 residues. Per the germline V gene, CDR1 is SGHTA and CDR2 is FQGTGA. DNA for the CDR3: TGTGCCAGCAGCGCCTACCCCGGGACAGGGCTCACTGAAGCTTTCTTT. It encodes CASSAYPGTGLTEAFF.

This clonotype was counted only a few times. V and J are TRBV4-1 and TRBJ2-7, with D possibly being TRBD1 or TRBD2 (7 bases each). With 2 bases removed from V and 3 bases from J, the gap between germline ends came to 14 bases. Germline V gene lookup returns CDR1 MGHRA and CDR2 YSYEKL. This CDR3 contains 15 residues. The CDR3 DNA reads as TGCGCCAGCAGCCAAATTACAGGGGAGGGCTACGAGCAGTACTTC. Residues: CASSQITGEGYEQYF.

A few counts support this clonotype. The chain is built from TRBV2 and TRBJ2-5; either TRBD1 or TRBD2 may fit D (6 bases each). Germline V gene data show CDR1 as SNHLY and CDR2 as FYNNEI. The germline V and J ends were trimmed by 6 bases and 2 bases, with 31 bases remaining between them. CDR3 length: 20 amino acids. The DNA for the CDR3 is TGTGCCAGCAGGGAGGGCTTGGGGGCCCATCCCGAGAATCCACAAGAGACCCAGTACTTC. Its protein product is CASREGLGAHPENPQETQYF.

This clonotype was found once. Likely a read error: the CDR3 ends without its conserved phenylalanine or tryptophan. The V gene is TRBV2, the J gene TRBJ1-6, with D perhaps matching TRBD1 (5 bases). Germline V lookup: CDR1 SNHLY, CDR2 FYNNEI. The CDR3 runs to 14 residues. V was shortened by 3 bases and J by 9 bases, with 12 bases between the two germline ends. CDR3 in amino acids: CASSEAGGGSPLHS. In DNA form, the CDR3 reads TGTGCCAGCAGTGAGGCCGGGGGAGGTTCACCCCTCCACTCT.

The rearrangement links TRBV7-9 to TRBJ1-2; 10 bases are shared with TRBD1. V was clipped by 5 bases and J by 4 bases; unmatched bases: 16. Germline CDR1 is SEHNR and CDR2 is FQNEAQ (reference sequence). The CDR3 sequence is 18 residues long. The CDR3 coding sequence is TGTGCCAGCAGCGCGTCCGGGACAGGGGCGGCGGGTGGCTATGGCTACACCTTC. Its protein product is CASSASGTGAAGGYGYTF.

This chain uses TRBV5-1 with TRBJ1-1; weak D call: TRBD1 (5 bases). Germline-derived CDR1 and CDR2 are SGHRS and YFSETQ. Trimming stripped 5 bases from V and 4 bases from J, with 15 bases between. This CDR3 has 14 amino acids. CDR3 bases: TGCGCCAGCAGTCCATTCGACACAGGCACTGAAGCTTTCTTT. As protein: CASSPFDTGTEAFF.

This chain connects TRBV4-1 to TRBJ2-5; 9 bases match TRBD1. This CDR3 is 15 amino acids long. The ends lost 0 bases at V and 5 bases at J; junction bases unmatched: 4. Germline CDR1 and CDR2: MGHRA and YSYEKL. The CDR3 protein is CASSQEDRGWETQYF. In nucleotides, the CDR3 is TGCGCCAGCAGCCAAGAAGACAGGGGGTGGGAGACCCAGTACTTC.

CDR3 DNA sequence: TGTGCCATCACCCGAGGAAGGGACAGGGGGCCAGGCGAGCAGTACTTC. This codes for CAITRGRDRGPGEQYF. The chain recombines TRBV10-3 with TRBJ2-7; 12 nucleotides align to TRBD1. Germline CDR1 is ENHRY and CDR2 is SYGVKD. This CDR3 contains 16 residues. V dropped 7 bases and J dropped 6; count of bases not matched to a gene: 13.

This clonotype was picked up many times. The chain has TRBV11-1 and TRBJ2-3; maybe TRBD1 (5 bases). Germline V lookup: CDR1 SGHAT, CDR2 FQDESV (reference sequence). Trimming removed 3 bases from V and 2 bases from J, with 9 bases in between. CDR3 length: 14 residues. As DNA, the CDR3 is TGTGCCAGCAGCTTTTTAGGGGACACAGATACGCAGTATTTT. It translates to CASSFLGDTDTQYF. Full variable domain (rest looked up from reference TRBV11-1 and TRBJ2-3): EAEVAQSPRYKITEKSQAVAFWCDPISGHATLYWYRQILGQGPELLVQFQDESVVDDSQLPKDRFSAERLKGVDSTLKIQPAELGDSAMYLCASSFLGDTDTQYFGPGTRLTVL.

The chain links TRBV7-9 to TRBJ1-2; a weak D match, TRBD1 (5 bases). V was cut by 5 bases and J by 5 bases, with 15 bases left in between. Germline lookup yields CDR1 SEHNR and CDR2 FQNEAQ (reference sequence). There are 14 residues in the CDR3. The CDR3 sequence: CASSGGGYGYGYTF. In nucleotides, the CDR3 is TGTGCCAGCAGCGGGGGGGGGTACGGGTATGGCTACACCTTC.

The chain has TRBV7-9 and TRBJ2-3; possibly TRBD2 for D (6 bases). The CDR3 totals 16 residues. Trimming cost V 5 bases and J 8 bases, with 23 bases left between them. From germline, CDR1 is SEHNR and CDR2 FQNEAQ (reference sequence). In nucleotides, the CDR3 is TGTGCCAGCAGCCCGACATTGCCGACTAGTTTTACTACGCAGTATTTT. Translating gives CASSPTLPTSFTTQYF.

In regard to this clonotype: This may come from a read error, since a much larger clone is one base off. This chain uses TRBV12-5 with TRBJ2-1, with a possible D match to TRBD2 (6 bases). This CDR3 spans 12 amino acids. Germline V gene data show CDR1 as LGHNT and CDR2 as FRNRAP. V lost 3 bases to trimming and J lost 12 bases, with 12 bases between them. The CDR3 nucleotides are TGTGCTAGTGGTTTTGGAGGGAGTGGGCAGTTCTTC. Amino acids: CASGFGGSGQFF.

With respect to this clonotype: At one of its ends the junction is not consistent with the germline gene, which may arise from a read error. V is TRBV15 and J is TRBJ2-6; D is unresolved. The CDR3 has 16 amino acids. Germline CDR1 reads LNHNV; CDR2 reads YYDKDF (reference sequence). The CDR3 DNA reads as TGTGCCACCAGCAGAGATCGGAGCTCTGGGACCAACGTCCTGACTTTC. Amino acids: CATSRDRSSGTNVLTF. The whole variable domain, remainder taken from reference TRBV15 and TRBJ2-6, is DAMVIQNPRYQVTQFGKPVTLSCSQTLNHNVMYWYQQKSSQAPKLLFHYYDKDFNNEADTPDNFQSRRPNTSFCFLDIRSPGLGDTAMYLCATSRDRSSGTNVLTFGAGSRLTVL.

The chain has TRBV6-6 and TRBJ2-1; D call uncertain. Trimming removed 6 bases from V and 8 bases from J, with 11 bases in between. The CDR3 sequence is 12 residues long. Germline V gives CDR1 MNHNY, CDR2 SVGAGI (reference sequence). The CDR3: CASSRTVDEQFF. The DNA for the CDR3 is TGTGCCAGCAGCCGGACCGTAGATGAGCAGTTCTTC.